This T cell receptor beta chain was observed in a study of blood T cell repertoires in COVID-19. Followed longitudinally, the Seattle patients had been enrolled during active infection. As handled by the study authors: Cell counts per sample came from amplifying reference gene primers. Repertoires were generated with immunoSEQ multiplex PCR, while TCRdb's copy carries only in-frame clones and drops some. That table gives V, J and clone size, and the DNA gave D and trimming. Among tens of thousands of clones listed, approximately 87% were seen once. Looked up from germline, CDR1 is SNHLY and CDR2 is FYNNEI. This CDR3 region has 14 residues. Trimming cost V 8 bases and J 1 base, with 14 bases left between them.

This rearrangement joins TRBV2 to TRBJ1-1; perhaps TRBD1 as D (6 bases). The sequenced sample was peripheral blood. The TCR was taken from an older woman with COVID-19, enrolled during active disease. CDR3 DNA: TGTGCCAGCGCAAGGACAGACTGGAACACTGAAGCTTTCTTT. Translated: CASARTDWNTEAFF.